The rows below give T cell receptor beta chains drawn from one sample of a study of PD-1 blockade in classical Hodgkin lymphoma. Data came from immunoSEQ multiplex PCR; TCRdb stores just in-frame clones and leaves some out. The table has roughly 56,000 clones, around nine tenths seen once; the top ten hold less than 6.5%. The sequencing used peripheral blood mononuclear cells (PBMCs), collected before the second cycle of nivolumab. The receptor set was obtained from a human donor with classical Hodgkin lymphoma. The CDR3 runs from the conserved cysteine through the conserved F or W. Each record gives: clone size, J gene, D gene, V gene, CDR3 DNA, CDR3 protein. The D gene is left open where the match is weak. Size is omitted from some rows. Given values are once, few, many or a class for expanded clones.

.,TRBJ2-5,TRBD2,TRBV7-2,TGTGCCAGCAGCTCGGGGGGGGTCCAAGAGACCCAGTACTTC,CASSSGGVQETQYF
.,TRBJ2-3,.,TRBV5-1,TGCGCCAGCAGCTTGGGGGGATTCACAGATACGCAGTATTTT,CASSLGGFTDTQYF
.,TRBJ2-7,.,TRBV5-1,TGCGCCAGCACCCCGGAAGGCAGGATCGGCAACGAGCAGTACTTC,CASTPEGRIGNEQYF
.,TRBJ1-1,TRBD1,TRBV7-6,TGTGCCAGCAGCTCAGGACAGGGCTACACTGAAGCTTTCTTT,CASSSGQGYTEAFF
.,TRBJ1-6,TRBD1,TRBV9,TGTGCCAGCAGCGGGACAGGGGAAGTATCACCCCTCCACTTT,CASSGTGEVSPLHF
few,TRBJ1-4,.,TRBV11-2,TGTGCCAGCAGCGTCGCAGTCGGGGGGAGTAATGAAAAACTGTTTTTT,CASSVAVGGSNEKLFF
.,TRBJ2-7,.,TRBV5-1,TGCGCCAGCAGCTTGATAGGGGGCTCCTACGAGCAGTACTTC,CASSLIGGSYEQYF
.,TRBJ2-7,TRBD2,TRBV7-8,TGTGCCAGCAGCTTAGCGGCACGTCGGACTAGCAGTTACTACGAGCAGTACTTC,CASSLAARRTSSYYEQYF
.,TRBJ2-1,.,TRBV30,TGTGCCTGGAGCGATCTGGGGTTCCAGTTCTTC,CAWSDLGFQFF
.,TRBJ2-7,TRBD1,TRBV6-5,TGTGCCAGCAGTTACGACAGGGCCTACGAGCAGTACTTC,CASSYDRAYEQYF
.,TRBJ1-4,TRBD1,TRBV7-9,TGTGCCAGCAGCCCCGGGACAGGGGGGAGAAAACTGTTTTTT,CASSPGTGGRKLFF
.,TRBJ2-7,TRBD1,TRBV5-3,TGTGCCAGAACCCCCCTTACGTCCCGTCGAACCCGGGACAGGGGAAGTAGCTACGAGCAGTACTTC,CARTPLTSRRTRDRGSSYEQYF
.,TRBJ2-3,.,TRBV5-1,TGCGCCAGCAGCTTCCCCACGGGGCAGGCGGATACGCAGTATTTT,CASSFPTGQADTQYF
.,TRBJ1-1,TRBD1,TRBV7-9,TGTGCCACCGGGACAGAGAACACTGAAGCTTTCTTT,CATGTENTEAFF
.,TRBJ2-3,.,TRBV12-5,TGTGCTAGTGGTTTCGGAAGAACTAGCACAGATACGCAGTATTTT,CASGFGRTSTDTQYF
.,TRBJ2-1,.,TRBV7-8,TGTGCCAGCAGCCTTGCGTTAGCGAGCAATGAGCAGTTCTTC,CASSLALASNEQFF
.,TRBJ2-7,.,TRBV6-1,TGTGCCAGCAGTGATTTTGGGGAATACGAGCAGTACTTC,CASSDFGEYEQYF
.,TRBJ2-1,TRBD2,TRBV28,TGTGCCAGCAGACTAGCGGGGGAGGTAGTCTACAATGAGCAGTTCTTC,CASRLAGEVVYNEQFF
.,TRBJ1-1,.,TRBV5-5,TGTGCCAGCAGCCAGGAAGGTATCACGAACACTGAAGCTTTCTTT,CASSQEGITNTEAFF
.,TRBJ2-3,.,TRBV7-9,TGTGCCAGCAGCTTACAGGCAGGGGTGACAGATACGCAGTATTTT,CASSLQAGVTDTQYF
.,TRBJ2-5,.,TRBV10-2,TGCGCCAGCAGTGATCTACCTGAGACCCAGTACTTC,CASSDLPETQYF
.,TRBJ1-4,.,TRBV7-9,TGTGCCAGCAGCCTTAGGGGGGCGACAGGAATTAAACTGTTTTTT,CASSLRGATGIKLFF
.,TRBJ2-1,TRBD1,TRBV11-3,TGTGCCAGCAGCTTACGTGACAGGGGGGCCAATGAGCAGTTCTTC,CASSLRDRGANEQFF
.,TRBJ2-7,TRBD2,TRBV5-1,TGCGCCAGCAGCTTGGTCTCTAGCGGGGGGTCTTACGAGCAGTACTTC,CASSLVSSGGSYEQYF
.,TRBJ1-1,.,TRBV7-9,TGTGCCAGCAGGGGGACTCCACCGGGGACTGAAGCTTTCTTT,CASRGTPPGTEAFF
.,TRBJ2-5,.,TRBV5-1,TGCGCCAGCAGCAACCAAGTGGGGGAGACCCAGTACTTC,CASSNQVGETQYF
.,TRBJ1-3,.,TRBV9,TGTGCCAGCACGGAAGGGTTCAGCTTCTCTGGAAACACCATATATTTT,CASTEGFSFSGNTIYF
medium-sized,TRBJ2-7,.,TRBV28,TGTGCCAGCAGTCTAGGGACGGCCGGAGAGCAGTACTTC,CASSLGTAGEQYF
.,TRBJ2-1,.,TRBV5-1,TGCGCCAGCAGCTTGGCCAGCGGTGGGTACAATGAGCAGTTCTTC,CASSLASGGYNEQFF
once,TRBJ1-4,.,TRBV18,TGTGCCAGCTCCCCCGGTGGAGAAAAACTGTTTTTT,CASSPGGEKLFF
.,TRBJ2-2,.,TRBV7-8,TGTGCCAGCAGAAGTTGGCAGGGGTTAATGACTGTGAGCGGGGAGCTGTTTTTT,CASRSWQGLMTVSGELFF
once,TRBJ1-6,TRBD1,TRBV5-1,TGCGCCAGCAGCTTGGACAGGGGAGGGGGTAATTCACCCCTCCACTTT,CASSLDRGGGNSPLHF
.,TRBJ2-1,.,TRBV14,TGTGCCAGCAGCCGAGGTCTGGGGGGGCCTCGAAACGAGCAGTTCTTC,CASSRGLGGPRNEQFF
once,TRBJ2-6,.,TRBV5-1,TGCGCCAGCAGCTTGGCAAGGGGGACTGGGGCCAACGTCCTGACTTTC,CASSLARGTGANVLTF
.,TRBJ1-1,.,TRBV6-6,TGTGCCAGCTGGGGGGCAGTTAGGGCTTTCTTT,CASWGAVRAFF
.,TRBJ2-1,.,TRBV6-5,TGTGCCAGCAGCCGACTAGAGAGCTCCTACAATGAGCAGTTCTTC,CASSRLESSYNEQFF
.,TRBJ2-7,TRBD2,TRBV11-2,TGTGCCAGCAGCATTGGACTAGCGGCAAGTGGCGAGCAGTACTTC,CASSIGLAASGEQYF
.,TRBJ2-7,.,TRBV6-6,TGTGCCAGCAGTTACGGGCTGTCCTACGAGCAGTACTTC,CASSYGLSYEQYF
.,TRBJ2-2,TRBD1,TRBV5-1,TGCGCCAGCAGCTTGGTCGGGACAGAGGACGGGGAGCTGTTTTTT,CASSLVGTEDGELFF
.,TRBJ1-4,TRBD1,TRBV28,TGTGCCAGCAGCCCAGGGGGCATTAAGACTAATGAAAAACTGTTTTTT,CASSPGGIKTNEKLFF
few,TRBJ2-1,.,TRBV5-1,TGCGCCAGCAGCTTGCTCGGGGCCTCCGGTAATGAGCAGTTCTTC,CASSLLGASGNEQFF
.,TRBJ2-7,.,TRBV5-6,TGTGCCAGCAGCTTCATGTTCTACGAGCAGTACTTC,CASSFMFYEQYF
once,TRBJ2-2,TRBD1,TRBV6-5,TGTGCCAGCAGGCGACAGGGCAACACCGGGGAGCTGTTTTTT,CASRRQGNTGELFF
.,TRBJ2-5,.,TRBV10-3,TGTGCCATCAGTGAGCGCAGTATGCCTCAAGAGACCCAGTACTTC,CAISERSMPQETQYF
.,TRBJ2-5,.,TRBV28,TGTGCCAGCAGCACTGGGGACAAGGGCACCCCTTACCAAGAGACCCAGTACTTC,CASSTGDKGTPYQETQYF
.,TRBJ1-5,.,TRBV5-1,TGCGCCAGCAGCCCGAGGGGGGGGTATCAGCCCCAGCATTTT,CASSPRGGYQPQHF
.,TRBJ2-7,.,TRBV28,TGTGCCAGCAGTCCCGAGGGACTCCCGAGCTCCTACGAGCAGTACTTC,CASSPEGLPSSYEQYF
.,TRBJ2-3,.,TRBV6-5,TGTGCCAGCAGAACCCCTCGGGGTGATACGCAGTATTTT,CASRTPRGDTQYF
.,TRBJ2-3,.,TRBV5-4,TGTGCCAGCAGCCCCACCGTTGTCAAGACCACAGATACGCAGTATTTT,CASSPTVVKTTDTQYF
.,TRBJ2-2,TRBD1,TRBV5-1,TGCGCCAGCAGCCCCCGGGACAGGGGTAGCACCGGGGAGCTGTTTTTT,CASSPRDRGSTGELFF
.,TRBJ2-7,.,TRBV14,TGTGCCAGCAGCCACTTCGCGGGGACCACCTACGAGCAGTACTTC,CASSHFAGTTYEQYF
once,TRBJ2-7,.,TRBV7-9,TGTGCCAGCAGAGGACAGAACGAGCAGTACTTC,CASRGQNEQYF
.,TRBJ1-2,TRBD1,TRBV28,TGTGCCAGCAGTTCTCCGAGACAGGGATGGGACTATGGCTACACCTTC,CASSSPRQGWDYGYTF
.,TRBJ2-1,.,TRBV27,TGTGCCAGCAGCATTATATCGGGGGATGAGCAGTTCTTC,CASSIISGDEQFF
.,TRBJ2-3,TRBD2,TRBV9,TGTGCCAGCAGCGTAAGCGGGATCACAGATACGCAGTATTTT,CASSVSGITDTQYF
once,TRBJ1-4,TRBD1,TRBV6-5,TGTGCCAGCAGTTCCCCCGGGACAGGGGATGAAAAACTGTTTTTT,CASSSPGTGDEKLFF